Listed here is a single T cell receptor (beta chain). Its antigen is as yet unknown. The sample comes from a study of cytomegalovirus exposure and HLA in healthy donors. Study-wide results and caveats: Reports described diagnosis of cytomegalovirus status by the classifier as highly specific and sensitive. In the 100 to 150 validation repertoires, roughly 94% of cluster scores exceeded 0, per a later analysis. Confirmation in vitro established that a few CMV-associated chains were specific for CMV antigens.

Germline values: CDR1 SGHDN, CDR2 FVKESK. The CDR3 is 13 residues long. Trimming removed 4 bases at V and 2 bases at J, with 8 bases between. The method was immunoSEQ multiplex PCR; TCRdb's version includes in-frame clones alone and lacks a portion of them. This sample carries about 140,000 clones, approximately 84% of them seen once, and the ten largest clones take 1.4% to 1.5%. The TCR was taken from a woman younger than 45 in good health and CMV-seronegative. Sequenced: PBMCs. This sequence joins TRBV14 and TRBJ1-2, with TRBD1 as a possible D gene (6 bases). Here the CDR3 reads CASSPGTNYGYTF. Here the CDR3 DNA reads TGTGCCAGCAGCCCGGGGACAAACTATGGCTACACCTTC.